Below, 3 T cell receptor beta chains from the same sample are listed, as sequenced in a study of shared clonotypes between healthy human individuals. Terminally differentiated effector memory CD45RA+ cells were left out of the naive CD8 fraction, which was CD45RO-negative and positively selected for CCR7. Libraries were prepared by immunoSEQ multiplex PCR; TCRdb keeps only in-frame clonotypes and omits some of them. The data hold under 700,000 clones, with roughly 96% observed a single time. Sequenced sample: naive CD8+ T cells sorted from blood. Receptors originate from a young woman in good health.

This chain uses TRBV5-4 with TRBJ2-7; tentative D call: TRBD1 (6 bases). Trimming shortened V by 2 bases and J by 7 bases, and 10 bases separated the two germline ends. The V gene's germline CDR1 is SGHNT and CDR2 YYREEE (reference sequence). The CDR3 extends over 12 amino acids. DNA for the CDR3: TGTGCCAGCAGCTTCCACAGGGAAGAGCAGTACTTC. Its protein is CASSFHREEQYF.

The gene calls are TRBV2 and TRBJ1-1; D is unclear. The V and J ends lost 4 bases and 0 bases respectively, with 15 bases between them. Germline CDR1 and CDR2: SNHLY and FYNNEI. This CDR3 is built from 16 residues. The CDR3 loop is CASSGVGGGLNTEAFF. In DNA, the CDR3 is TGTGCCAGCAGTGGGGTTGGAGGAGGGTTGAACACTGAAGCTTTCTTT.

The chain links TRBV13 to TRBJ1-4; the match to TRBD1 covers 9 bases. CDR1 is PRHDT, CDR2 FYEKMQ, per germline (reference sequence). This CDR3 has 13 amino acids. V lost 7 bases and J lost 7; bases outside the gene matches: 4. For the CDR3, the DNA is TGTGCCAGCACAACAGGGGGCTCTGAAAAACTGTTTTTT. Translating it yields CASTTGGSEKLFF.